What follows are 15 T cell receptor beta chains derived from one specimen sequenced in a study of T cell responses to AZD1222 COVID-19 vaccine. Here immunoSEQ multiplex PCR was the method, and the copy in TCRdb shows in-frame clones only, minus some. The sample records 120,000 to 150,000 clones, around 93% being singletons. The sequencing used peripheral blood, collected 28 days after the second AZD1222 dose. Source of these receptors: an adult who received the AZD1222 COVID-19 vaccine.

The chain links TRBV21-1 to TRBJ2-7; TRBD1 is the table's D call and was not checked against the DNA. TRBV21-1 is noted as a pseudogene. The CDR3 extends over 14 amino acids. CDR3 nucleotides: TGTGCCAGCAGCAGCGGGGACAGCTCCTACGAGCAGTACTTC. Protein: CASSSGDSSYEQYF.

The genes are TRBV3-1 (or the pseudogene TRBV3-2) and TRBJ2-7; D unresolved. V was cut by 1 base and J by 5 bases, with 3 bases left in between. Germline CDR1 and CDR2: LGHDT and YNNKEL (reference sequence). The CDR3 has 11 amino acids. The CDR3, as DNA: TGTGCCAGCAGCCAAGGAGACGAGCAGTACTTC. Encoded protein: CASSQGDEQYF.

In regard to this clone: One end of the junction does not line up with germline, which may come from a read error. This chain joins TRBV7-9 and TRBJ1-3; TRBD1 is a possible D gene (6 bases). The CDR3 loop spans 14 amino acids. The germline V gene encodes CDR1 SEHNR and CDR2 FQNEAQ (reference sequence). The CDR3 DNA follows: TGTGCAAGCAGCTTTATGGGACAAGGGCCCACCATATATTTT. It encodes CASSFMGQGPTIYF.

V and J are TRBV5-5 and TRBJ1-3; TRBD1 matches 7 bases. The CDR3 consists of 15 residues. Per the germline V gene, CDR1 is SGHKS and CDR2 is YYEKEE (reference sequence). J gave up 2 bases and V 1 base, and 3 bases lay outside the gene matches. The CDR3 loop is CASSLLQGAGNTIYF. The DNA for the CDR3 is TGTGCCAGCAGCTTGCTCCAGGGGGCTGGAAACACCATATATTTT.

This sequence joins TRBV7-8 and TRBJ2-3; 7 bases fit TRBD1. The V gene's germline CDR1 is SGHVS and CDR2 FQNEAQ. V was pared by 5 bases and J by 1 base, with 6 bases of the junction left unmatched. The CDR3 loop spans 15 amino acids. The CDR3 sequence: CASSLTGLGTDTQYF. The CDR3, as DNA: TGTGCCAGCAGCCTGACAGGGCTTGGCACAGATACGCAGTATTTT. Supplemented by reference TRBV7-8 and TRBJ2-3, the full variable domain reads GAGVSQSPRYKVAKRGQDVALRCDPISGHVSLFWYQQALGQGPEFLTYFQNEAQLDKSGLPSDRFFAERPEGSVSTLKIQRTQQEDSAVYLCASSLTGLGTDTQYFGPGTRLTVL.

The CDR3 region is CAWSEDRATGELFF. CDR3 nucleotides: TGTGCCTGGAGCGAGGACAGGGCGACCGGGGAGCTGTTTTTT. The chain uses TRBV30 and TRBJ2-2, with 8 bases matching TRBD1. J gave up 5 bases and V 3 bases, and 5 bases lay outside the gene matches. Germline V lookup: CDR1 GTSNPN, CDR2 SVGIG (reference sequence). This CDR3 has 14 residues.

The rearrangement joins TRBV27 to TRBJ1-1; 7 positions agree with TRBD1. Per the germline V gene, CDR1 is MNHEY and CDR2 is SMNVEV (reference sequence). This CDR3 region has 15 residues. J gave up 6 bases and V 5 bases, and 12 bases lay outside the gene matches. This chain's CDR3 is CASSHPAGGGSEAFF. DNA for the CDR3: TGTGCCAGCAGTCATCCCGCAGGGGGTGGGTCTGAAGCTTTCTTT.

The V and J genes are TRBV20-1 and TRBJ2-7, with D possibly matching TRBD1 (5 bases). Germline CDR1 is DFQATT and CDR2 is SNEGSKA (reference sequence). The CDR3 is 13 residues long. V was cut by 3 bases and J by 3 bases, with 12 bases left in between. The CDR3 here is CSASRQQYYEQYF. CDR3 DNA sequence: TGCAGTGCTAGTCGACAGCAGTACTACGAGCAGTACTTC.

This sequence joins TRBV12-3 or TRBV12-4 and TRBJ2-1; D may be TRBD1 or TRBD2 (5 bases each). V was trimmed by 3 bases and J by 8 bases, leaving 8 bases between them. The CDR3 is 12 residues long. For the CDR3, the DNA is TGTGCCAGCAGTTTGAGGGGTTATGAGCAGTTCTTC. Amino acid sequence: CASSLRGYEQFF.

This sequence joins TRBV5-5 and TRBJ2-7, with a tentative D call TRBD2 (6 bases). Germline V gives CDR1 SGHKS, CDR2 YYEKEE (reference sequence). Deletions cut 2 bases from V and 6 bases from J, with 9 bases between. The CDR3 has 12 residues. Here the CDR3 DNA reads TGTGCCAGCAGCTTTGGGCGGGGCGAGCAGTACTTC. Encoded protein: CASSFGRGEQYF.

The chain employs TRBV9 and TRBJ2-1; 13 bases fit TRBD2. The germline CDR1 and CDR2 sequences are SGDLS and YYNGEE. There are 17 residues in the CDR3. The V gene end was trimmed by 3 bases and the J gene end by 0 bases; junction bases not matched to a gene: 3. The CDR3 region has the DNA TGTGCCAGCAGCGGACGGACTAGCGGGAGCTCCTACAATGAGCAGTTCTTC. Translated, it gives CASSGRTSGSSYNEQFF. The full variable domain, in which reference TRBV9 and TRBJ2-1 provide the parts outside the CDR3, is DSGVTQTPKHLITATGQRVTLRCSPRSGDLSVYWYQQSLDQGLQFLIQYYNGEERAKGNILERFSAQQFPDLHSELNLSSLELGDSALYFCASSGRTSGSSYNEQFFGPGTRLTVL.

This chain uses TRBV11-3 with TRBJ2-7; 10 positions agree with TRBD2. The CDR3 has 19 amino acids. Germline V gene sequence: CDR1 SGHNT, CDR2 YENEEA. The trim removed 5 bases at V and 0 bases at J, leaving 16 bases unmatched. CDR3 DNA: TGTGCCAGCAGCGCGTACACCGGGACTAGCGACCAGACCTCCTACGAGCAGTACTTC. Protein product: CASSAYTGTSDQTSYEQYF.

V usage is TRBV7-2 and J usage is TRBJ2-6, with a weak D call TRBD1 (6 bases). This CDR3 has 18 amino acids. Germline CDR1 reads SGHTA; CDR2 reads FQGNSA. V lost 1 base and J lost 5, with 18 bases in between. CDR3 protein: CASSLGGQQIIRANVLTF. The CDR3 DNA is TGTGCCAGCAGCTTAGGAGGACAGCAAATAATAAGGGCCAACGTCCTGACTTTC.

V usage is TRBV6-2 or TRBV6-3 and J usage is TRBJ1-5; D gene unclear. Between the trimmed V and J ends, which lost 5 bases and 4 bases, there was a span of 15 bases. Germline V gene lookup returns CDR1 MNHEY and CDR2 SVGEGT. The CDR3 totals 15 residues. The CDR3 DNA reads as TGTGCCAGCAGTCTGTGGGGAGGTGTTAATCAGCCCCAGCATTTT. Encoded protein: CASSLWGGVNQPQHF.

The chain employs TRBV25-1 and TRBJ2-3, with a possible D match to TRBD2 (6 bases). The length of the CDR3 is 16 residues. Trimming removed 1 base at V and 6 bases at J, with 17 bases between. Germline CDR1 and CDR2: MGHDK and SYGVNS. CDR3 DNA sequence: TGTGCCAGCAGTGAATCGCGCCCTAGCGCTGGCGATACGCAGTATTTT. Its protein is CASSESRPSAGDTQYF.